This record looks at one T cell receptor (beta chain) sequence and its context. This specimen belongs to a study of blood T cell repertoires in COVID-19. The repertoire was sequenced with immunoSEQ multiplex PCR; TCRdb's copy has only in-frame clones and lacks some. The sample carries about 360,000 clones, around 87% recorded once. Assignments of participants to cohorts depended upon their own reported clinical history. The sequence was collected from a man aged 40-50 years in a cohort exposed to, infected with or recovered from COVID-19 (not recorded which). The material sequenced was PBMCs or T cells enriched from blood (not recorded which).

DNA for the CDR3: TGTGCCAGCCGCGGGACAGGGGCCACCGGGGAGCTGTTTTTT. Encoded protein: CASRGTGATGELFF. The chain combines TRBV6-4 with TRBJ2-2; 10 bases are a match to TRBD1. The V gene's germline CDR1 is MRHNA and CDR2 SNTAGT. The CDR3 spans 14 residues. Germline trimming cut 8 bases from V and 4 bases from J; bases unmatched to any gene: 4.